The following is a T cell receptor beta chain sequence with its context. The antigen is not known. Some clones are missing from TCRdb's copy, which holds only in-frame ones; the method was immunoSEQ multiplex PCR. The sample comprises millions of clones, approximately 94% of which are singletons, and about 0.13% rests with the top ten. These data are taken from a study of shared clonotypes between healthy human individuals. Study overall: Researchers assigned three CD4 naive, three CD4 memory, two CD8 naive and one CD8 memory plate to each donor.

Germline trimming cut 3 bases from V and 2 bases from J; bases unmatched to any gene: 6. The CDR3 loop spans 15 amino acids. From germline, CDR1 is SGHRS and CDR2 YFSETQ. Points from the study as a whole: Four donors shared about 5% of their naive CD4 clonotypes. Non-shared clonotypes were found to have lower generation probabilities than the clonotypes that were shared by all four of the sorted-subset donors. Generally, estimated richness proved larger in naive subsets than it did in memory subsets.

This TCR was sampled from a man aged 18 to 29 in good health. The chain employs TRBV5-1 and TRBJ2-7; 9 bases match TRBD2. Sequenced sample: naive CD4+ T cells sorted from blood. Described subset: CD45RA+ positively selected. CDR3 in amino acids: CASSSEGLAPYEQYF. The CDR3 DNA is TGCGCCAGCAGCTCGGAGGGACTAGCACCCTACGAGCAGTACTTC. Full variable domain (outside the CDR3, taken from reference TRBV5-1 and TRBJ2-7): KAGVTQTPRYLIKTRGQQVTLSCSPISGHRSVSWYQQTPGQGLQFLFEYFSETQRNKGNFPGRFSGRQFSNSRSEMNVSTLELGDSALYLCASSSEGLAPYEQYFGPGTRLTVT.